What follows describes a single T cell receptor (beta chain). Its antigen is undetermined. The record originates from a study of cytomegalovirus exposure and HLA in healthy donors. Findings and caveats of the study: Immune exposure information comprised only CMV serostatus. Previously analyzed data showed that most TCR beta V segments were productive at a frequency of about 87% or about 30%.

Primers included in the PCR were 60 Vbeta and 13 Jbeta primers. Produced via immunoSEQ multiplex PCR; TCRdb's table is partial and in-frame only. The sample includes some 180,000 clones, roughly 80% of them seen just once. Trimming pared 8 bases from V and 4 bases from J, leaving 23 bases between. Looked up from germline, CDR1 is MGHDK and CDR2 is SYGVNS. This CDR3 has 16 residues. Sequenced: PBMCs. This chain uses TRBV25-1 with TRBJ2-5, with TRBD1 as a possible D gene (5 bases). The clonotype originates from a girl aged 10 to 17 in good health and CMV-seropositive. CDR3 in DNA: TGTGCCAGCGGTGCCTATAGGGATTTTGGGGCAGAGACCCAGTACTTC. It codes for CASGAYRDFGAETQYF.